This TCR beta chain came from a study of T-cell memory formation after mild COVID-19 (dated by TCRdb to the early 2020s). At the level of the whole study: TCR sequence clusters from the two donors were largely donor specific. T-cell clones expanding and contracting after mild COVID-19 in a couple of donors were tracked by longitudinal TCRalpha and TCRbeta repertoire sequencing. Two young, previously healthy adult volunteers, one female and one male, were included in the cohort. What the study reported, not specific to this receptor: Contracting CD4+ clones appeared mostly in the CM and EM memory subsets, whereas CD8+ clones were enriched in EMRA. The detection of some responding clones in pre-infection memory suggests that pre-existing cross-reactive memory T cells joined the SARS-CoV-2 response. Only a couple of mild cases were covered in the study, and larger cohorts including severe cases with pre-infection samples were considered necessary. SARS-CoV-2 specificity of the second-wave clones peaking on day 37 was not confirmed. From day 15 to 85, contracting clones showed balanced CD4/CD8 phenotypes, whereas a second wave of clones that expanded from day 15 to 37 leaned towards CD4+.

Sequenced on an Illumina NovaSeq 6000. TCRalpha and TCRbeta cDNA libraries were built by 5'RACE with constant-segment primers, adding sample barcodes and unique molecular identifiers. RNA was extracted from every sample with Trizol reagent. The libraries were amplified in two PCR steps, and the second step added a second sample barcode and Illumina TruSeq adapters. Libraries were sequenced on an Illumina NovaSeq with 2 x 150 bp paired-end reads. From the authors' description of their analysis: Demultiplexing of reads and collapsing into UMI-guided consensus sequences were performed with migec v1.2.7. Using mixcr v2.1.11, UMI consensuses were aligned to TRA and TRB V and J templates and then assembled into clonotypes. Expanded or contracted clonotypes were those called significant by both edgeR and NoisET, with noise models trained on biological replicates. edgeR calls used a false discovery rate-adjusted p below 0.01 and a log2 fold-change threshold of 1. PCA with hierarchical clustering of max-normalized trajectories of the 1000 most abundant clonotypes was used as exploratory dynamics analysis. Separately sequenced CD4+ and CD8+ repertoires were used to assign the CD4 or CD8 phenotype of responding clones. TCRdb reran the public reads through fastp at Q25 and MiXCR, keeping productive beta chains. Here each entry gathers all rows of one CDR3 protein and keeps the most common genes and DNA. The V and J calls and clone size are TCRdb's, not the authors'. The sample contains some 290,000 distinct CDR3 sequences, 15% to 20% of them found a single time. The ten largest make up roughly 25% of the sample.

This clonotype appeared many times. Its specific antigen is unknown. No qualities accompany the bases; no much larger clone lies one base away. PBMCs were isolated by Ficoll-Paque density gradient centrifugation. As encoded in the germline V gene, CDR1 is SGHVS while CDR2 is FNYEAQ. V ends up 2 bases short and J 7 bases short, with an unmatched junction base count of 4. The CDR3 holds 15 amino acids from the cysteine to the phenylalanine. The kept DNA is CDR3 alone, 45 bases in frame from the first base. Specimen: PBMCs or a T cell subset sorted from them (not recorded which). In this chain, TRBV7-6 is recombined with TRBJ2-7; a stretch of 14 junction bases matches TRBD2. The clonotype originates from a man between 18 and 35 years old who had mild COVID-19 (a few samples of this study predate the infection). The sample titles of this study are shuffled in the database, so cell type and time point are left out; the donor was told from shared clones. The encoded CDR3 is CASSLWTSGGLEQYF. Read as DNA, the sequence is TGTGCCAGCAGCTTATGGACTAGCGGGGGGCTGGAGCAGTACTTC.